The present entry profiles one T cell receptor beta chain with its context. Its specificity is not known. Germline V gene lookup returns CDR1 SQVTM and CDR2 ANQGSEA. There are 14 residues in the CDR3. V shed 2 bases and J shed 4 bases, with 12 bases lying between them. The table came from immunoSEQ multiplex PCR; TCRdb's copy has only in-frame clones and leaves some out. The sample consists of about 440,000 clones, about 92% of them appearing once. The sample originates from a study of Ad26.COV2.S vaccination and SARS-CoV-2 variants. Across the whole study: Participant was drawn from the COV1001 Ad26.COV2.S trial arm. Study-level points and caveats: Reportedly, after vaccination the spike-specific CD8+ and CD4+ T cell responses displayed substantial breadth. Recipients of either vaccine or placebo displayed similar breadth of non-spike TCRs.

Treatment given: over 15 received Ad26.COV2.S at low or high dose, single or two shots; about 5 received placebo; per-sample allocation not given. Day 63 following the first vaccine or placebo injection was when the samples were taken. Adults aged 18-55 years in Boston included the donor. The sequence derives from a person between 18 and 65 years old who received the Ad26.COV2.S COVID-19 vaccine or a placebo. Sequencing was performed on peripheral blood, taken in a trial of Ad26.COV2.S vaccine versus placebo. V usage is TRBV29-1 and J usage is TRBJ1-5; no clear D. DNA of the CDR3: TGCAGCGTTGAATCTCAGGACCCAAATCAGCCCCAGCATTTT. Amino acid sequence: CSVESQDPNQPQHF.